The entry below gives a single TCR beta chain sequence along with its context. Its antigen has not been determined. Base quality data are lacking; no much larger clone is found one base away. The CDR3 regions of human TCRbeta chains were subjected to immunosequencing. Concerning the study's data processing: TCRs in the repertoires were compared against a reference library of SARS-CoV-2-specific TCRs that had been generated with the MIRA antigen-specificity platform. Breadth was defined as the fraction of unique TCRs that were SARS-CoV-2-associated. Depth was defined as the fraction of total T cells that were SARS-CoV-2-associated. Each spike-specific TCR was assigned to its reactive spike region and to a CD4 or CD8 class using the MIRA data. Log10-transformed breadth and depth values were compared by one-way ANOVA with Sidak's multiple comparisons tests. TCRdb carries this immuneACCESS record with in-frame sequences only. Its versions omit some clonotypes, under half of them owing to an unresolved V gene in the studies checked, with the rest unexplained. V and J calls and clone size come straight from that table; D and trimming were deduced from the DNA. Recorded for this sample are approximately 170,000 clones; around 88% of them occurred a single time. Of the sample, 0.95% to 1.1% falls within the top ten clones.

This sample was taken from a study of T cell responses to AZD1222 COVID-19 vaccine (dated by TCRdb to 2020 to 2023). For the wider study: A total of 240 or so trial participants underwent TCR sequencing, of whom about 210 had received two doses of AZD1222 and roughly 26 had received two doses of the MenACWY control vaccine. Trial participants were enrolled by age into 18-55, 56-69 and 70-plus year subgroups, with roughly 160, 29 and 62 TCR-sequenced participants respectively. Study-wide conclusions, independent of this receptor: The vaccine-associated CD4 TCRs covered the entire spike protein, and the dominant responses fell in regions 160-218 and 743-854. Conclusions about previously exposed vaccinees are limited, since just five or six AZD1222 recipients were seropositive for SARS-CoV-2 at baseline. The 56-69-year group was small, and its depth increase did not reach significance, likely because of low power. Participants were mostly white British, with more females than males. The authors suggested clonal diversity may have been underestimated. Epitopes outside the regions mutated in the B.1.351 and B.1.1.7 variants were reportedly recognized by nearly half of the unique spike-specific TCRs. Spike-specific TCR breadth and depth rose significantly after two AZD1222 doses compared with day 0 and with MenACWY recipients. Because no day 14 peak-response samples were available, repertoires were characterized only after the peak T cell response.

Including the terminal cysteine and phenylalanine, the CDR3 comprises 16 residues. Here the CDR3 DNA is all that survives: 48 bases in frame from base 1. Based on the germline V gene, the CDR1 and CDR2 sequences are MGHRA and YSYEKL. V and J are truncated by 1 base and 0 bases respectively, leaving an intervening sequence of 12 bases. The time point label, as the study defines it: about 28 days (+/-7) after the second vaccine dose. Because spike-specific TCR depth and breadth did not differ between the two schedules, AZD1222 recipients who got a second dose at roughly 4 weeks were pooled with those who got a second dose at roughly 12 weeks. Vaccinee samples came from UK trials COV001 and COV002, including a single-blind randomized controlled phase 2/3 trial of AZD1222 (ChAdOx1 nCoV-19) in healthy adults. Trial participant PBMC samples were collected at day 0 and day 28 after the second dose for TCRbeta chain sequencing.

This TCR derives from an adult who received the AZD1222 COVID-19 vaccine. Sample: peripheral blood, taken 28 days after the second AZD1222 dose. Rearrangement joined TRBV4-1 to TRBJ1-1; possibly the D gene is TRBD1, per 6 matching bases. The sequenced DNA is TGCGCCAGCAGCCAAGGGACAGCCGGAATGAACACTGAAGCTTTCTTT. Its translation reads: CASSQGTAGMNTEAFF.